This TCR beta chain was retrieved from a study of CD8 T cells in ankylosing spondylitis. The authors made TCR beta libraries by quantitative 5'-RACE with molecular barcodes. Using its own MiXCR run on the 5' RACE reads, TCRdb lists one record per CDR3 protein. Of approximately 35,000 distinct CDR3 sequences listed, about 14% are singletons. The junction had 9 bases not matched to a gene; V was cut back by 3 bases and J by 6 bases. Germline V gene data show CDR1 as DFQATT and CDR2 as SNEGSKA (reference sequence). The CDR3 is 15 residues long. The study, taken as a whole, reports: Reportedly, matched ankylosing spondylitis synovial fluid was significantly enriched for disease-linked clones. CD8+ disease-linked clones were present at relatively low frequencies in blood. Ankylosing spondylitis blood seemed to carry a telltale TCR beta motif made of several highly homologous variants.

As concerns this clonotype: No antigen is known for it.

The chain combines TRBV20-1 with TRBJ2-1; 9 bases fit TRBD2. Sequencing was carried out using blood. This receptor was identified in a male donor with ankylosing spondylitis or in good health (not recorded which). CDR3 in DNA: TGCAGTGCTAGTAGGCCTAGCGGGGCGTCCAATGAGCAGTTCTTC. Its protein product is CSASRPSGASNEQFF.